The next 16 T cell receptor beta chains were all read from a single sample in a study of blood T cell repertoires in COVID-19. Produced via immunoSEQ multiplex PCR; TCRdb's table is partial and in-frame only. The sample holds 110,000 or so clones, more than 65% seen once. The sample consisted of peripheral blood. Receptors were obtained from a man in his forties or fifties with acute or convalescent COVID-19.

The gene calls are TRBV28 and TRBJ2-3, with D tentatively TRBD2 (5 bases). The ends were cut back, 7 bases at V and 2 bases at J, with 13 bases in the middle. Looked up from germline, CDR1 is MDHEN and CDR2 is SYDVKM. This CDR3 region has 14 residues. The CDR3 DNA reads as TGTGCCAGCAACCCAGAGGGATCCACAGATACGCAGTATTTT. Its protein product is CASNPEGSTDTQYF. Full variable domain (missing parts from reference TRBV28 and TRBJ2-3): DVKVTQSSRYLVKRTGEKVFLECVQDMDHENMFWYRQDPGLGLRLIYFSYDVKMKEKGDIPEGYSVSREKKERFSLILESASTNQTSMYLCASNPEGSTDTQYFGPGTRLTVL.

The V call is TRBV5-5, the J call TRBJ2-3; TRBD2 agrees at 9 bases. V was clipped by 2 bases and J by 2 bases; unmatched bases: 6. Germline V CDR1 and CDR2: SGHKS, YYEKEE (reference sequence). This CDR3 has 16 amino acids. CDR3 region: CASSFIAGADTDTQYF. The DNA of the CDR3 is TGTGCCAGCAGCTTCATAGCGGGGGCAGACACAGATACGCAGTATTTT.

The sample holds one count of this clone. This chain connects TRBV28 to TRBJ2-5; TRBD1 agrees at 8 bases. This CDR3 is 12 amino acids long. CDR1 and CDR2 from the germline V gene are MDHEN and SYDVKM. The V segment lost 7 bases and the J segment 6 bases; nucleotides outside the gene matches: 4. The CDR3, as DNA: TGTGCCAGCACGGACAGGGCGAAGACCCAGTACTTC. Encoded protein: CASTDRAKTQYF.

The chain couples TRBV27 to TRBJ2-5; possibly TRBD2 for D (6 bases). Trimming stripped 2 bases from V and 6 bases from J, with 13 bases between. Germline lookup yields CDR1 MNHEY and CDR2 SMNVEV (reference sequence). CDR3 size: 14 residues. CDR3 sequence: CASSLRGVWKTQYF. CDR3 DNA sequence: TGTGCCAGCAGTTTACGCGGGGTTTGGAAGACCCAGTACTTC.

V is TRBV18 and J is TRBJ1-1; TRBD1 might be the D (6 bases). There are 13 residues in the CDR3. Germline values: CDR1 KGHSH, CDR2 LQKENI. The germline V and J ends were trimmed by 2 bases and 5 bases, with 9 bases remaining between them. The CDR3 region is CASSPVRGTEAFF. DNA for the CDR3: TGTGCCAGCTCACCAGTTAGGGGGACTGAAGCTTTCTTT.

This clone has just one count. This chain links TRBV5-4 with TRBJ1-2, with 7 bases matching TRBD1. The CDR3 covers 18 residues. J gave up 4 bases and V 0 bases, and 15 bases lay outside the gene matches. Looked up from germline, CDR1 is SGHNT and CDR2 is YYREEE (reference sequence). The CDR3 region is CASSLGGGTAVGGYGYTF. The DNA of the CDR3 is TGTGCCAGCAGCTTGGGTGGAGGGACAGCGGTTGGGGGCTATGGCTACACCTTC.

The J gene is TRBJ1-6, the V gene TRBV25-1; tentative D call: TRBD1 (5 bases). V lost 7 bases and J 8 bases, leaving 12 bases between the germline ends. CDR1 is MGHDK, CDR2 SYGVNS, per germline. This CDR3 is built from 13 residues. The CDR3 DNA is TGTGCCAGCACGGGCAGGGAAGATTCACCCCTCCACTTT. It translates to CASTGREDSPLHF.

This chain joins TRBV19 and TRBJ1-5; D may be TRBD1 (6 bases). Deletions cut 5 bases from V and 7 bases from J, with 12 bases between. Germline lookup yields CDR1 LNHDA and CDR2 SQIVND (reference sequence). The CDR3 runs to 13 residues. For the CDR3, the DNA is TGTGCCAGTAGTTTCAGGGGACACCAGCCCCAGCATTTT. Residues: CASSFRGHQPQHF.

The CDR3 loop is CASSPPLAGGINTQYF. In nucleotides, the CDR3 is TGTGCCAGCTCACCACCACTAGCGGGGGGAATAAATACGCAGTATTTT. V is TRBV18 and J is TRBJ2-3; 12 positions agree with TRBD2. CDR3 length: 16 amino acids. Germline CDR1 and CDR2: KGHSH and LQKENI. V gave up 0 bases and J gave up 7 bases; unmatched junction bases: 5.

V usage is TRBV28 and J usage is TRBJ2-7; the match to TRBD1 covers 11 bases. The CDR3 runs to 15 residues. J was trimmed by 5 bases and V by 6 bases; bases with no gene match: 9. Looked up from germline, CDR1 is MDHEN and CDR2 is SYDVKM. CDR3 coding DNA: TGTGCCAGCAGCCTACCTGGGACAGGGGGACACGAGCAGTACTTC. Protein: CASSLPGTGGHEQYF. Using reference TRBV28 and TRBJ2-7 for the parts outside the CDR3, the full variable domain is DVKVTQSSRYLVKRTGEKVFLECVQDMDHENMFWYRQDPGLGLRLIYFSYDVKMKEKGDIPEGYSVSREKKERFSLILESASTNQTSMYLCASSLPGTGGHEQYFGPGTRLTVT.

The chain uses TRBV6-1 and TRBJ2-2, with D maybe TRBD1 (6 bases). The germline V gene encodes CDR1 MNHNS and CDR2 SASEGT. The germline V and J ends were trimmed by 3 bases and 8 bases, with 22 bases remaining between them. This CDR3 has 17 amino acids. CDR3 in amino acids: CASSDARSPGVAGELFF. CDR3 DNA: TGTGCCAGCAGTGACGCCAGGAGTCCAGGGGTAGCTGGGGAGCTGTTTTTT.

The chain uses TRBV2 and TRBJ1-5; tentatively, D is TRBD1 (6 bases). The V and J ends lost 6 bases and 2 bases respectively, with 23 bases between them. The CDR3 is made up of 18 amino acids. Germline loops: CDR1 SNHLY, CDR2 FYNNEI. The CDR3 here is CASSAQGRFKRGNQPQHF. The CDR3 nucleotides are TGTGCCAGCAGCGCACAGGGCCGGTTTAAGCGTGGCAATCAGCCCCAGCATTTT.

J is TRBJ1-1 and V is TRBV11-1, with 7 bases fitting TRBD1. CDR1 and CDR2 (germline): SGHAT, FQDESV (reference sequence). The CDR3 is 13 amino acids. V shed 3 bases and J 7 bases; nucleotides not matched to a gene: 5. DNA of the CDR3: TGTGCCAGCAGCTTGACAGGGCCTGGTGAAGCTTTCTTT. Amino acids: CASSLTGPGEAFF. The full variable domain, completed using reference TRBV11-1 and TRBJ1-1, is EAEVAQSPRYKITEKSQAVAFWCDPISGHATLYWYRQILGQGPELLVQFQDESVVDDSQLPKDRFSAERLKGVDSTLKIQPAELGDSAMYLCASSLTGPGEAFFGQGTRLTVV.

V is TRBV10-1 and J is TRBJ1-6; the D is unclear. CDR3 length: 13 amino acids. Per germline, CDR1 WNHNN and CDR2 SYGVQD (reference sequence). Trimming cost V 2 bases and J 13 bases, with 12 bases left between them. The CDR3 DNA follows: TGCGCCAGCAGTGAGAGCGGGGAGTATCCCCTCCACTTT. This translates into CASSESGEYPLHF.

The rearrangement uses TRBV5-8 and TRBJ1-6, with a possible D match to TRBD1 (5 bases). Germline assignment: CDR1 SGHTS and CDR2 YDEGEE. The CDR3 is made up of 15 amino acids. V was pared by 3 bases and J by 6 bases, with 13 bases between. The CDR3 DNA is TGTGCCAGCAGCTCCGGGGGACGGTCTAATTCACCCCTCCACTTT. Translating it yields CASSSGGRSNSPLHF.

The rearrangement links TRBV19 to TRBJ1-2, with D perhaps TRBD1 (6 bases). In germline, CDR1 is LNHDA, CDR2 SQIVND (reference sequence). Trimming left V 9 bases short and J 6 bases short, with 26 bases between. The CDR3 covers 16 residues. The CDR3 coding sequence is TGTGCCAGCCGCATCCGGGTGGCTACAGGGAGGGATGGCTACACCTTC. This encodes CASRIRVATGRDGYTF.